One sample yielded the 17 T cell receptor beta chains listed below, sequenced in a study of blood T cell repertoires in COVID-19. TCRdb's copy holds only in-frame clones and misses some; the assay was immunoSEQ multiplex PCR. The sample consists of approximately 200,000 clones, 85% to 90% of them appearing once. The sequencing input was PBMCs or T cells enriched from blood (not recorded which). These receptors were taken from a man aged 25-45 years who had recovered from COVID-19.

The J gene is TRBJ2-2, the V gene TRBV4-1; D is unclear. Germline CDR1 reads MGHRA; CDR2 reads YSYEKL. The CDR3 is 16 residues long. The ends were cut back, 1 base at V and 2 bases at J, with 11 bases in the middle. CDR3 loop: CASSQVGAVNTGELFF. The CDR3 DNA is TGCGCCAGCAGCCAAGTTGGTGCGGTTAACACCGGGGAGCTGTTTTTT.

The V gene is TRBV4-3, the J gene TRBJ2-3; D gene ambiguous. The V and J ends lost 6 bases and 0 bases respectively, with 13 bases between them. The germline V gene encodes CDR1 LGHNA and CDR2 YSLEER. This CDR3 is 15 amino acids long. The CDR3 protein is CASSIRPTSTDTQYF. The CDR3 coding sequence is TGCGCCAGCAGTATTCGCCCAACTAGCACAGATACGCAGTATTTT.

The V and J genes are TRBV19 and TRBJ2-7; 12 nucleotides line up with TRBD2. From germline, CDR1 is LNHDA and CDR2 SQIVND (reference sequence). This CDR3 spans 17 amino acids. The ends lost 5 bases at V and 0 bases at J; junction bases unmatched: 8. DNA for the CDR3: TGTGCCAGTAGTCAAGGACTAGCGGGAAGGAGCTCCTACGAGCAGTACTTC. This encodes CASSQGLAGRSSYEQYF.

V and J are TRBV7-2 and TRBJ2-7, with D perhaps matching TRBD1 (5 bases). CDR1 is SGHTA and CDR2 is FQGNSA in the germline V gene. V dropped 5 bases and J dropped 2 bases, with 19 bases sitting between them. There are 16 residues in the CDR3. In nucleotides, the CDR3 is TGTGCCAGCAGCCGCAACCCCTCCAGGGTTACCTACGAGCAGTACTTC. It encodes CASSRNPSRVTYEQYF.

The gene calls are TRBV4-1 and TRBJ2-3; TRBD2 matches 9 bases. Trimming removed 1 base from V and 1 base from J; junction bases left unmatched: 3. The CDR3 runs 16 residues. From germline, CDR1 is MGHRA and CDR2 YSYEKL. The CDR3 coding sequence is TGCGCCAGCAGCCAAGGAGTAGCGGGAGGCACAGATACGCAGTATTTT. It encodes CASSQGVAGGTDTQYF.

The rearrangement links TRBV7-2 to TRBJ1-2; 9 bases are a match to TRBD1. This CDR3 is 16 amino acids long. The J segment lost 4 bases and the V segment lost 4 bases, leaving 10 bases of the junction unmatched. Germline values: CDR1 SGHTA, CDR2 FQGNSA. The CDR3 coding sequence is TGTGCCAGCAGCTCACGGGACAGGGTAACGGCCTATGGCTACACCTTC. Its translation: CASSSRDRVTAYGYTF.

The rearrangement joins TRBV7-2 to TRBJ1-1; D not resolved. The CDR3 length is 16 residues. Trimming left V 5 bases short and J 6 bases short, with 22 bases between. CDR1 SGHTA and CDR2 FQGNSA come from the germline V gene. CDR3 protein: CASSTLSSVSEAEAFF. As DNA, the CDR3 is TGTGCCAGCAGCACCCTTTCATCCGTCTCTGAGGCTGAAGCTTTCTTT.

This clone occurred a few times. The V call is TRBV5-4, the J call TRBJ2-7, with unresolved D. The germline V gene has CDR1 SGHNT and CDR2 YYREEE (reference sequence). V was pared by 0 bases and J by 3 bases, with 4 bases between. This CDR3 contains 12 residues. The CDR3 reads CASSLGGYEQYF. The CDR3 DNA reads TGTGCCAGCAGCTTGGGCGGCTACGAGCAGTACTTC.

The chain has TRBV15 and TRBJ2-7, with 11 bases matching TRBD2. This CDR3 region has 17 residues. V dropped 0 bases and J dropped 1; count of bases not matched to a gene: 5. CDR1 and CDR2 (germline): LNHNV, YYDKDF (reference sequence). In DNA form, the CDR3 reads TGTGCCACCAGCAGAGACCGGACTAGCGGGCTGTCCTACGAGCAGTACTTC. Translating it yields CATSRDRTSGLSYEQYF. The full variable domain, with the rest looked up from reference TRBV15 and TRBJ2-7, is DAMVIQNPRYQVTQFGKPVTLSCSQTLNHNVMYWYQQKSSQAPKLLFHYYDKDFNNEADTPDNFQSRRPNTSFCFLDIRSPGLGDTAMYLCATSRDRTSGLSYEQYFGPGTRLTVT.

V usage is TRBV6-2 or TRBV6-3 and J usage is TRBJ2-3, with D maybe TRBD2 (5 bases). Per germline, CDR1 MNHEY and CDR2 SVGEGT. Trimming stripped 0 bases from V and 4 bases from J, with 8 bases between. The CDR3 runs to 14 residues. The CDR3 protein is CASSYSAGPDTQYF. The CDR3 bases are TGTGCCAGCAGTTACTCTGCGGGCCCAGATACGCAGTATTTT.

The chain has TRBV11-2 and TRBJ2-2; D remains unclear. This CDR3 is built from 13 residues. The V end lost 1 base, the J end lost 6 bases, and 6 bases lay between the germline ends. CDR1 and CDR2 (germline): SGHAT, FQNNGV. CDR3 amino acids: CASSLGAPGELFF. In DNA, the CDR3 is TGTGCCAGCAGCTTAGGAGCCCCCGGGGAGCTGTTTTTT.

The CDR3 loop is CASGPGSNQPQHF. The CDR3 nucleotides read TGTGCTAGTGGTCCGGGGAGCAATCAGCCCCAGCATTTT. The rearrangement links TRBV12-5 to TRBJ1-5; D call uncertain. The CDR3 sequence is 13 residues long. The V end lost 5 bases, the J end lost 1 base, and 6 bases lay between the germline ends. In germline, CDR1 is LGHNT, CDR2 FRNRAP.

CDR3 sequence reads: CASIGGQTYEQYF. CDR3 DNA sequence: TGCGCCAGCATCGGTGGACAGACCTACGAGCAGTACTTC. J is TRBJ2-7 and V is TRBV10-2; D possibly corresponds to TRBD1 (6 bases). V shed 7 bases and J shed 2 bases, with 12 bases lying between them. The germline gives CDR1 WSHSY, CDR2 SAAADI. The CDR3 runs to 13 residues.

In regard to this clone: The sample holds other DNA sequences that translate to the same CDR3. The chain carries TRBV11-3 and TRBJ2-1; 8 nucleotides agree with TRBD2. V gave up 4 bases and J gave up 0 bases; unmatched junction bases: 2. This CDR3 has 15 residues. Germline V gives CDR1 SGHNT, CDR2 YENEEA. The CDR3 loop is CASSSGTSSYNEQFF. For the CDR3, the DNA is TGTGCCAGCAGCTCAGGGACTAGCTCCTACAATGAGCAGTTCTTC.

The J gene is TRBJ2-1, the V gene TRBV14; 14 bases are shared with TRBD2. The V gene's germline CDR1 is SGHDN and CDR2 FVKESK. V shed 3 bases, J shed 5 bases, and the junction held 15 bases outside the gene matches. This CDR3 contains 20 residues. The DNA for the CDR3 is TGTGCCAGCAGCCAGACCTCCTTGGGACTAGCGGGAGTCCTCCACAATGAGCAGTTCTTC. Protein: CASSQTSLGLAGVLHNEQFF.

The V gene is TRBV24-1, the J gene TRBJ2-7; D is uncertain. The CDR3 has 15 residues. The germline V and J ends were trimmed by 1 base and 2 bases, with 11 bases remaining between them. The germline gives CDR1 KGHDR, CDR2 SFDVKD. CDR3 in DNA: TGTGCCACCAGTGATTTCCTTCCCAGGACCTACGAGCAGTACTTC. Its protein is CATSDFLPRTYEQYF.

As for this clone: No DNA is shown, since the ends of the CDR3 on it are uncertain; the CDR3 is the one TCRdb lists. The CDR3 spells CASSTSRGLQETQYF. The V and J genes are TRBV27 and TRBJ2-5; the tabulated D call, TRBD2, remains unverified against the DNA. The CDR3 is 15 amino acids long, termini counted. Germline lookup yields CDR1 MNHEY and CDR2 SMNVEV (reference sequence).